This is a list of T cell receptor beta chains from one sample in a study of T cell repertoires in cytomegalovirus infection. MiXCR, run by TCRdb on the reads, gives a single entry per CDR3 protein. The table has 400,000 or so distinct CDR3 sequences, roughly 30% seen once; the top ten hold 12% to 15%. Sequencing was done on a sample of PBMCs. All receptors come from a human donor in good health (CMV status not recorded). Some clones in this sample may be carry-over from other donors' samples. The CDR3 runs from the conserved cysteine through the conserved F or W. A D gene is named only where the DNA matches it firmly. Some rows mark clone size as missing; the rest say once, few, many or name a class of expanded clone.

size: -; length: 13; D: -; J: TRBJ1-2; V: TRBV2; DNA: TGTGCCAGCAGTGGTCAGGGCTTCCTAGGCTACACCTTC; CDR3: CASSGQGFLGYTF
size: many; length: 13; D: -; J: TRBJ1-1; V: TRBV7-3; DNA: TGTGCCAGCAGCTCAGGGACCGTCACTGAAGCTTTCTTT; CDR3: CASSSGTVTEAFF
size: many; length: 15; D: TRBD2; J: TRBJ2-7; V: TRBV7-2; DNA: TGTGCCAGCAGCTTGGGAGGAACTAGCGGCCTCGAGCAGTACTTC; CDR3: CASSLGGTSGLEQYF
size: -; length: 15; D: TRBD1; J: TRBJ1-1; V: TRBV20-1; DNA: TGCAGTGCACATCCCGGGACAGGGGAGAACACTGAAGCTTTCTTT; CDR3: CSAHPGTGENTEAFF
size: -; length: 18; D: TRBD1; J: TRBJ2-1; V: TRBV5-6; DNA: TGTGCCAGCAGCCCCACACTTGGGTTCGGGACAGGAGATAATGAGCAGTTCTTC; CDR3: CASSPTLGFGTGDNEQFF
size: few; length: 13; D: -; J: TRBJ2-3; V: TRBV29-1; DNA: TGCAGCGTTTCTGGAAGGGCGGCAGATACGCAGTATTTT; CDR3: CSVSGRAADTQYF
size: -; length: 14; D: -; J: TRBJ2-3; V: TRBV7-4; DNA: TGTGCCAGCAGCCGTGGAGAGTACACAGATACGCAGTATTTT; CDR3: CASSRGEYTDTQYF
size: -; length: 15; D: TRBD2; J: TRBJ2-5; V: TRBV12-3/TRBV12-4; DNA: TGTGCCAGCAGCCAAACTAGCGGGGGGGTAGAGACCCAGTACTTC; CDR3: CASSQTSGGVETQYF
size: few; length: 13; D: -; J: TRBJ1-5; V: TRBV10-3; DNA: TGTGCCATCAGTGATGGGAGGAATCAGCCCCAGCATTTT; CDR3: CAISDGRNQPQHF
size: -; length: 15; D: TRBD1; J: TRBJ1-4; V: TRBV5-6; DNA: TGTGCCAGCAGCTTGGGCGGGACAGGGGTGATACGGCTGTTTTTT; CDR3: CASSLGGTGVIRLFF
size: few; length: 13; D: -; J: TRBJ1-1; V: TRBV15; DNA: TGTGCCACCAGCAGAGATCCGGCAGGGCGAGCTTTCTTT; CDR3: CATSRDPAGRAFF
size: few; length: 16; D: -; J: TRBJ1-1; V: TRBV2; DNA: TGTGCCAGCAGTGAAGCAGGGGGGGCGGCCGGCGTAGAAGCTTTCTTT; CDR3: CASSEAGGAAGVEAFF
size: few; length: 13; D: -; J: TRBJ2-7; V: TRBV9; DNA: TGTGCCAGCAGCGTAGGACCGCTGAACGAGCAGTACTTC; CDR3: CASSVGPLNEQYF
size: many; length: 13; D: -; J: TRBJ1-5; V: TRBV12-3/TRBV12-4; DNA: TGTGCCAGCAGTTTCGCGCAAAATCAGCCCCAGCATTTT; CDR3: CASSFAQNQPQHF
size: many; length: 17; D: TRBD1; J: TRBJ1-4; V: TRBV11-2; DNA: TGTGCCAGCAGCCTAGGAGGCAGGGGGCGCGGTAATGAAAAACTGTTTTTT; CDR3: CASSLGGRGRGNEKLFF
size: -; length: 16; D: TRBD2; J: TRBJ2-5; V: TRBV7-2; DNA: TGTGCCAGCAGCGTTACTAGCGGGGGAACCCAAGAGACCCAGTACTTC; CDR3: CASSVTSGGTQETQYF
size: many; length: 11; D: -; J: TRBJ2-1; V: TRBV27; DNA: TGTGCCAGCCATTCGGGAAATGAGCAGTTCTTC; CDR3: CASHSGNEQFF
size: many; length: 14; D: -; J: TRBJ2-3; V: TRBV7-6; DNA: TGTGCCAGCAGCTTATGGCGGAGCACAGATACGCAGTATTTT; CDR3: CASSLWRSTDTQYF
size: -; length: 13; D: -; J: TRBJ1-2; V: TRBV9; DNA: TGTGCCAGCAGCGTAGGGGAAGAGTATGGCTACACCTTC; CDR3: CASSVGEEYGYTF
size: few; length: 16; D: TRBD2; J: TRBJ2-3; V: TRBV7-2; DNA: TGTGCCAGCAGCTTCCTAGCGGGGGGCCCTACAGATACGCAGTATTTT; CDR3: CASSFLAGGPTDTQYF
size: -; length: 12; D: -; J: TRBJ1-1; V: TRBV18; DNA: TGTGCCAGCTCAGCCGGTTCGATCGAAGCTTTCTTT; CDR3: CASSAGSIEAFF
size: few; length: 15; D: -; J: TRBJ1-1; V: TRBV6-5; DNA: TGTGCCAGCAGTTACTCCACCGGGACGGAAAGTGAAGCTTTCTTT; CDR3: CASSYSTGTESEAFF
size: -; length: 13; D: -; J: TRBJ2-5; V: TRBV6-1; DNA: TGTGCCAGCAGTGAATGGGCAGGAGAGACCCAGTACTTC; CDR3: CASSEWAGETQYF
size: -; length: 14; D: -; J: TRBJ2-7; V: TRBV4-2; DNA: TGTGCCAGCAGTTCGACAGCCGGCCACTACGAGCAGTACTTC; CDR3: CASSSTAGHYEQYF
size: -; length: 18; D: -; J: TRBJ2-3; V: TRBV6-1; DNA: TGTGCCAGCAGTTACAGGGTGAGGGGACACCGGGGCACAGATACGCAGTATTTT; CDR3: CASSYRVRGHRGTDTQYF
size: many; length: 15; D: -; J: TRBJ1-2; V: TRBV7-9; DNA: TGTGCCAGCACCCAGGACCGGGGAGCTAACTATGGCTACACCTTC; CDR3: CASTQDRGANYGYTF
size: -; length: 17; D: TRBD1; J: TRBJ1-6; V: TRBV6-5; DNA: TGTGCCAGCAGAGGACAGGGCGTAGGATTTAGTAATTCACCCCTCCACTTT; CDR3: CASRGQGVGFSNSPLHF
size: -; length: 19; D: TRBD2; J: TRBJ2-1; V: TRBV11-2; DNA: TGTGCCAGCAGCTTCCCGACTAGCGGGGGGGCATTTTGGTCAGATGAGCAGTTCTTC; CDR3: CASSFPTSGGAFWSDEQFF
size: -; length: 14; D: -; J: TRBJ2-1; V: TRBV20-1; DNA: TGCAGTGCTAGAGTACGACAGGACGGGTTTGGTGAGTTCTTC; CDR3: CSARVRQDGFGEFF
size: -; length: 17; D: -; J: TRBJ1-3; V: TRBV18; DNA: TGTGCCAGCTCACCTTCGGGGCCACAGCGCTCTGGAAACACCATATATTTT; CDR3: CASSPSGPQRSGNTIYF
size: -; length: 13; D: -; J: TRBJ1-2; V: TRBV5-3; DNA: TGTGCCAGCAGCTTCGGACTGAGGGGAGGCTACACCTTC; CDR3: CASSFGLRGGYTF
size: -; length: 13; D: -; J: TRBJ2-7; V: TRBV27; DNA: TGTGCCAGCAGTTTTGGGGGTTCGAACGAGCAGTACTTC; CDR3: CASSFGGSNEQYF
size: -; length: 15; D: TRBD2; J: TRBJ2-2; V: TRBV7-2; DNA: TGTGCCAGCAGCTATCGGACTAGCGACACCGGGGAGCTGTTTTTT; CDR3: CASSYRTSDTGELFF
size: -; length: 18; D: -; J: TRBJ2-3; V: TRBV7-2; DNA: TGTGCCAGCAGCTTAGCTCAGCGGTTTGTCTCTGGCACAGATACGCAGTATTTT; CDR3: CASSLAQRFVSGTDTQYF
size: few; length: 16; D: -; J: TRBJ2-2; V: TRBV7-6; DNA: TGTGCCAGCAGCCTGACACGGGGGCTGGGCACCGGGGAGCTGTTTTTT; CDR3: CASSLTRGLGTGELFF
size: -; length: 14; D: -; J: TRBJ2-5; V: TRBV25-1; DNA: TGTGCCAGCAGTGAATTAGGGTCGCTAGAGACCCAGTACTTC; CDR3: CASSELGSLETQYF
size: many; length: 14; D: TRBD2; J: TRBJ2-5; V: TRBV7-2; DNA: TGTGCCAGCAGTATAGGCGGCGGGGGAGAGACCCAGTACTTC; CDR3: CASSIGGGGETQYF
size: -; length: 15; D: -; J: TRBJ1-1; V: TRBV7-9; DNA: TGTGCCAGCAGCCTAGCGAGGGGTCTGAACACTGAAGCTTTCTTT; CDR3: CASSLARGLNTEAFF
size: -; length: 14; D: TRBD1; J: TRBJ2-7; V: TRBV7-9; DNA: TGTGCCAGCAGCTCCCGAGGGGGCCCCTACGAGCAGTACTTC; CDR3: CASSSRGGPYEQYF
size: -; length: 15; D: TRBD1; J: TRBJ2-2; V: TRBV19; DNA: TGTGCCAGTAGTATCGGACAGGTTAAGGCCGGGGAGCTGTTTTTT; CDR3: CASSIGQVKAGELFF
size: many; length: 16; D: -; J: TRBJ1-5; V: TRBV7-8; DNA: TGTGCCAGCAGCATCGGGACGGTAGGGAGCAATCAGCCCCAGCATTTT; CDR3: CASSIGTVGSNQPQHF